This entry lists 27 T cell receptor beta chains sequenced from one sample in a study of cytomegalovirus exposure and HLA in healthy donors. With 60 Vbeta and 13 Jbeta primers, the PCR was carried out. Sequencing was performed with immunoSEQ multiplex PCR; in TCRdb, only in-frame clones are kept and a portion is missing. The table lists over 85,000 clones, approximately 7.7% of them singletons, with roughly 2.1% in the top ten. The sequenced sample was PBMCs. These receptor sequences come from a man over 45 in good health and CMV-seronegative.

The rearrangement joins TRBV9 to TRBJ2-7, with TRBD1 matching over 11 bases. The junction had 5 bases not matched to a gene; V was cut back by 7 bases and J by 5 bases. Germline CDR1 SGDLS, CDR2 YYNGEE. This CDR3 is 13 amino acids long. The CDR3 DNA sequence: TGTGCCAGCGCGGGACAGGGGGAAAACGAGCAGTACTTC. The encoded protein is CASAGQGENEQYF.

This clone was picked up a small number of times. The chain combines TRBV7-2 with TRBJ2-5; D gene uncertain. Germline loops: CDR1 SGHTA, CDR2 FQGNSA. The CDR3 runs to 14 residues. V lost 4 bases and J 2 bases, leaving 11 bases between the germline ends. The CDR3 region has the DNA TGTGCCAGCAGCTCATCGAGTATTCAAGAGACCCAGTACTTC. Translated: CASSSSSIQETQYF.

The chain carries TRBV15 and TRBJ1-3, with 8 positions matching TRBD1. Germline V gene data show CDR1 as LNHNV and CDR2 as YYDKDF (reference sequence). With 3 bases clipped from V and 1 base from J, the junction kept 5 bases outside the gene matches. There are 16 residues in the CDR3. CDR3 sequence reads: CATSSGTGLSGNTIYF. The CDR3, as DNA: TGTGCCACCAGCAGTGGGACAGGTCTTTCTGGAAACACCATATATTTT. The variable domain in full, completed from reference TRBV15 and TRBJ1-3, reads DAMVIQNPRYQVTQFGKPVTLSCSQTLNHNVMYWYQQKSSQAPKLLFHYYDKDFNNEADTPDNFQSRRPNTSFCFLDIRSPGLGDTAMYLCATSSGTGLSGNTIYFGEGSWLTVV.

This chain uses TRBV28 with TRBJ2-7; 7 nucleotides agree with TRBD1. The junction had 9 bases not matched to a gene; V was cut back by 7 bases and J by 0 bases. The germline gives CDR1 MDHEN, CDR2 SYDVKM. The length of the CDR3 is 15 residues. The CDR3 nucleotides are TGTGCCAGCATGACCGGGACAGCTAACTCCTACGAGCAGTACTTC. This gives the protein CASMTGTANSYEQYF.

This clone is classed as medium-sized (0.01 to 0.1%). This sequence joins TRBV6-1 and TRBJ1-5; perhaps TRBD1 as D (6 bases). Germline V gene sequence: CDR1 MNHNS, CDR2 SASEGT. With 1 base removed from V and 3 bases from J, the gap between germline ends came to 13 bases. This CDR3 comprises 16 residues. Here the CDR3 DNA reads TGTGCCAGCAGTGAAGTATCCGGACAGTTCAATCAGCCCCAGCATTTT. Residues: CASSEVSGQFNQPQHF.

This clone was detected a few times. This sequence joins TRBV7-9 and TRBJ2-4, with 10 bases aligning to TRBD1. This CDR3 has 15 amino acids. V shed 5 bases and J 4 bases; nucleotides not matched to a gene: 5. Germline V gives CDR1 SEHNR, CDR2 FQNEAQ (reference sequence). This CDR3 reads CASSTDRGIKNIQYF. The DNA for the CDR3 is TGTGCCAGCAGCACGGACAGGGGGATTAAAAACATTCAGTACTTC. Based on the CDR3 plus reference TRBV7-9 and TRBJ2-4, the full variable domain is DTGVSQNPRHKITKRGQNVTFRCDPISEHNRLYWYRQTLGQGPEFLTYFQNEAQLEKSRLLSDRFSAERPKGSFSTLEIQRTEQGDSAMYLCASSTDRGIKNIQYFGAGTRLSVL.

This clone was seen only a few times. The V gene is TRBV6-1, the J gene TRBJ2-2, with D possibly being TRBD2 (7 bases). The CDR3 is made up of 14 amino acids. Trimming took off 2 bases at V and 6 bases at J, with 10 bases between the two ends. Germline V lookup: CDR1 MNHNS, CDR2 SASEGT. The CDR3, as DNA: TGTGCCAGCAGTGAACAGGGGAGGGCCGGGGAGCTGTTTTTT. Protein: CASSEQGRAGELFF.

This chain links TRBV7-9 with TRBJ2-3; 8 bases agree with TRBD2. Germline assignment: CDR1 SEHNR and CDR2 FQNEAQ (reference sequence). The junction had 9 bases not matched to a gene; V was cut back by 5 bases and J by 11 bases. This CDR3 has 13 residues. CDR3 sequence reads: CASSRDTGTRQYF. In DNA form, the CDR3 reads TGTGCCAGCAGCAGGGATACCGGGACTAGGCAGTATTTT.

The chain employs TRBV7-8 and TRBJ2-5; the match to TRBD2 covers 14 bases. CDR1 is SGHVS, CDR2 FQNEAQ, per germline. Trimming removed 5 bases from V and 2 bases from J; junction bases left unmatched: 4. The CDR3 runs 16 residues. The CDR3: CASSPRLAGGQETQYF. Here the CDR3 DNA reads TGTGCCAGCAGCCCCAGACTAGCGGGGGGGCAAGAGACCCAGTACTTC.

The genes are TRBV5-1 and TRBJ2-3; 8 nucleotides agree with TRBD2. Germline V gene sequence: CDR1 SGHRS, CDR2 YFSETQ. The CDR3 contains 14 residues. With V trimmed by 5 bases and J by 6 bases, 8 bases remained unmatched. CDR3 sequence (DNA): TGCGCCAGCAGGACCGTAGCGGGGACCGATACGCAGTATTTT. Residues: CASRTVAGTDTQYF.

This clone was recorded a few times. Here the CDR3 DNA reads TGTGCCAGCAGTTACGAACTAGCGGTACCCGGGACCCAGTACTTC. Protein product: CASSYELAVPGTQYF. V gene TRBV6-5 combines with J gene TRBJ2-5; 8 bases are a match to TRBD2. This CDR3 region has 15 residues. The J segment lost 7 bases and the V segment lost 2 bases, leaving 9 bases of the junction unmatched. Germline assignment: CDR1 MNHEY and CDR2 SVGAGI.

The CDR3 coding sequence is TGTGCCAGCAGTTACCAACAGGGGGATACGCAGTATTTT. Protein sequence: CASSYQQGDTQYF. This sequence joins TRBV6-6 and TRBJ2-3, with 7 bases fitting TRBD1. This CDR3 has 13 amino acids. V lost 2 bases and J lost 6; bases outside the gene matches: 2. Germline V gene data show CDR1 as MNHNY and CDR2 as SVGAGI (reference sequence).

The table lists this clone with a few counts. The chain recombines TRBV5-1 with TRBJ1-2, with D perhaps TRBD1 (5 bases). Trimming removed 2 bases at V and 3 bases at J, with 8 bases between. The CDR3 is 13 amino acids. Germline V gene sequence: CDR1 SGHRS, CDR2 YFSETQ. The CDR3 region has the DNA TGCGCCAGCAGCTTACAGGTGGACTATGGCTACACCTTC. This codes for CASSLQVDYGYTF.

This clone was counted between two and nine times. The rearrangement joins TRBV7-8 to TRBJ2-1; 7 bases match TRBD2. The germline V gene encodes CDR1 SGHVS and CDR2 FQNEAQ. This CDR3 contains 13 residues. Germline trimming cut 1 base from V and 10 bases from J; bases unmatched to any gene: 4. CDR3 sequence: CASSLGEGGEQFF. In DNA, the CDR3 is TGTGCCAGCAGCTTAGGGGAGGGCGGGGAGCAGTTCTTC.

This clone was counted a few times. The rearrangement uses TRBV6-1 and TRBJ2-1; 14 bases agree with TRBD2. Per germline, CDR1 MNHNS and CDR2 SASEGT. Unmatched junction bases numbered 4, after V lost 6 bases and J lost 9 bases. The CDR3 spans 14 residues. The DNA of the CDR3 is TGTGCCAGCAGCGGGACTAGCGGGGGAGGTGAGCAGTTCTTC. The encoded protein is CASSGTSGGGEQFF.

CDR3 amino acids: CASSLNRTSLYNEQFF. CDR3 coding DNA: TGTGCCAGCAGCTTAAATAGGACTAGCCTCTACAATGAGCAGTTCTTC. The V gene is TRBV7-9, the J gene TRBJ2-1, with 8 bases lining up with TRBD2. V lost 2 bases and J lost 3; bases outside the gene matches: 6. CDR1 is SEHNR and CDR2 is FQNEAQ in the germline V gene (reference sequence). There are 16 residues in the CDR3.

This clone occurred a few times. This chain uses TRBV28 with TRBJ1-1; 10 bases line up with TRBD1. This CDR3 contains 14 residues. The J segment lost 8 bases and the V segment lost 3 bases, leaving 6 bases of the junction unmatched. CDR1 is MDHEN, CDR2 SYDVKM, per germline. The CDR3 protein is CASSLTGGGIEAFF. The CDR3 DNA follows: TGTGCCAGCAGTTTGACAGGGGGCGGAATCGAAGCTTTCTTT.

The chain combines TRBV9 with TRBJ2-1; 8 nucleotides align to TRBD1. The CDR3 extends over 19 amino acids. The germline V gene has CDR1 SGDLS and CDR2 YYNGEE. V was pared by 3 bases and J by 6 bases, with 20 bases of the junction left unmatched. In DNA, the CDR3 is TGTGCCAGCAGCGGCGATGGACAGGGACTTATCCAACCCCTCAATGAGCAGTTCTTC. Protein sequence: CASSGDGQGLIQPLNEQFF.

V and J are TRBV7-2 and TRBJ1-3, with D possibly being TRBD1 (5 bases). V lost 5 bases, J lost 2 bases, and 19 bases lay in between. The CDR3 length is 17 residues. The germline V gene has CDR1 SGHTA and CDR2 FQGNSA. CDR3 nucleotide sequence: TGTGCCAGCAGCCCGACCTCAGGGCTCCGAGCTGGAAACACCATATATTTT. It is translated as CASSPTSGLRAGNTIYF.

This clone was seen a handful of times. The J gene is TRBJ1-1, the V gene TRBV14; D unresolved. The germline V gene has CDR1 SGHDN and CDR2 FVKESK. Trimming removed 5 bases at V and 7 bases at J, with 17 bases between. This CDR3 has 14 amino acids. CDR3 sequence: CASSISLRAVEAFF. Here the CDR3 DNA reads TGTGCCAGCAGCATTTCTTTGCGGGCGGTTGAAGCTTTCTTT.

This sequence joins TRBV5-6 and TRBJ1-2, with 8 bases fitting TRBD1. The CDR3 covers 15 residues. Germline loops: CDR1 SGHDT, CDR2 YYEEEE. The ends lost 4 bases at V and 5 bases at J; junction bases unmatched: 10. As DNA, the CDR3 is TGTGCCAGCAGCGCCGGACAGGGTTTGCTGTATGGCTACACCTTC. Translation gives CASSAGQGLLYGYTF. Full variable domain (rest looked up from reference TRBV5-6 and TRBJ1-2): DAGVTQSPTHLIKTRGQQVTLRCSPKSGHDTVSWYQQALGQGPQFIFQYYEEEERQRGNFPDRFSGHQFPNYSSELNVNALLLGDSALYLCASSAGQGLLYGYTFGSGTRLTVV.

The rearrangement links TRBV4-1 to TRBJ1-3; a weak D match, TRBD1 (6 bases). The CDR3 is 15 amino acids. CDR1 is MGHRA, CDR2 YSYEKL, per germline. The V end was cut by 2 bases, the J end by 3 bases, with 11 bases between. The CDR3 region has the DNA TGCGCCAGCAGCCAACAGACAGGCATTGGAAACACCATATATTTT. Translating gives CASSQQTGIGNTIYF.

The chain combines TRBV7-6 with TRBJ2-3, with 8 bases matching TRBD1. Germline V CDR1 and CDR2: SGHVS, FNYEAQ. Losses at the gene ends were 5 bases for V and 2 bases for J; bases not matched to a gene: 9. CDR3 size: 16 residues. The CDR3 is CASSLTTGAFTDTQYF. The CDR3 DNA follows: TGTGCCAGCAGCCTAACGACAGGGGCCTTCACAGATACGCAGTATTTT. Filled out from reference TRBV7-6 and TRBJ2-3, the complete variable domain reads GAGVSQSPRYKVTKRGQDVALRCDPISGHVSLYWYRQALGQGPEFLTYFNYEAQQDKSGLPNDRFSAERPEGSISTLTIQRTEQRDSAMYRCASSLTTGAFTDTQYFGPGTRLTVL.

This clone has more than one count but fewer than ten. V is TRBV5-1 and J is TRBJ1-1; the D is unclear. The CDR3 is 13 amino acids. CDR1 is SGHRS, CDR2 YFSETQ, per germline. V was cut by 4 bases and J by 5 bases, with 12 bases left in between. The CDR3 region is CASSPERWTEAFF. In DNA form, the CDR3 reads TGCGCCAGCAGCCCCGAGCGATGGACTGAAGCTTTCTTT.

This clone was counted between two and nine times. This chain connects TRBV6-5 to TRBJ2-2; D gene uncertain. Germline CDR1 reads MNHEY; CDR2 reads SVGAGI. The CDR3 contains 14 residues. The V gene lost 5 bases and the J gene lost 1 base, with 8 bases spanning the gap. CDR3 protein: CASSRVRNTGELFF. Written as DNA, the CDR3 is TGTGCCAGCAGTCGGGTCAGGAACACCGGGGAGCTGTTTTTT.

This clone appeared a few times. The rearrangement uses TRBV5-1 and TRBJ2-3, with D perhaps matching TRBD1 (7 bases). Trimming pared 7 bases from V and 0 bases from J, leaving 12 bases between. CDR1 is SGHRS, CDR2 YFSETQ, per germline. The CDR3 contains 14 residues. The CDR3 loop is CASETGTSTDTQYF. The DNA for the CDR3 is TGCGCCAGCGAGACAGGGACTAGCACAGATACGCAGTATTTT.

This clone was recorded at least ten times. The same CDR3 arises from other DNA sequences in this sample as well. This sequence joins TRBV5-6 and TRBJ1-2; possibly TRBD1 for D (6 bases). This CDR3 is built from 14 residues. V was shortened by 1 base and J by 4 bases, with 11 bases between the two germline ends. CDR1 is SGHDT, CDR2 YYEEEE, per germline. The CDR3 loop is CASSLTGQTYGYTF. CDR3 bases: TGTGCCAGCAGCTTGACTGGACAGACCTATGGCTACACCTTC. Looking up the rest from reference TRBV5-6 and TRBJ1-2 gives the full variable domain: DAGVTQSPTHLIKTRGQQVTLRCSPKSGHDTVSWYQQALGQGPQFIFQYYEEEERQRGNFPDRFSGHQFPNYSSELNVNALLLGDSALYLCASSLTGQTYGYTFGSGTRLTVV.